The 29 T cell receptor beta chains below all came from one sample that was sequenced in a study of shared clonotypes between healthy human individuals. TCRdb keeps only in-frame clones here, not all; method: immunoSEQ multiplex PCR. The profile covers roughly 510,000 clones, with nearly 80% appearing a single time and roughly an eighth taken by the ten largest. Material for sequencing was PBMCs. The receptors here all came from a woman aged 40 to 50 in good health. Some clones in this sample may be carry-over from other donors' samples.

The genes are TRBV9 and TRBJ2-3; 8 bases line up with TRBD2. CDR3 length equals 16 residues. Germline V gene lookup returns CDR1 SGDLS and CDR2 YYNGEE. With V trimmed by 3 bases and J by 2 bases, 8 bases remained unmatched. The CDR3 DNA sequence: TGTGCCAGCAGCGGACCGAGCGGGAGATACACAGATACGCAGTATTTT. It codes for CASSGPSGRYTDTQYF.

This clone appeared a few times. The chain carries TRBV6-4 and TRBJ2-1; D is unresolved. From germline, CDR1 is MRHNA and CDR2 SNTAGT. V was shortened by 2 bases and J by 7 bases, with 9 bases between the two germline ends. The length of the CDR3 is 13 residues. Here the CDR3 reads CASSDVATNEQFF. Here the CDR3 DNA reads TGTGCCAGCAGTGACGTAGCCACAAATGAGCAGTTCTTC.

The chain has TRBV9 and TRBJ2-3, with 7 bases matching TRBD1. This CDR3 spans 15 amino acids. V dropped 1 base and J dropped 3; count of bases not matched to a gene: 5. Germline V gene lookup returns CDR1 SGDLS and CDR2 YYNGEE. The DNA of the CDR3 is TGTGCCAGCAGCGTACGGGACAGAACTACAGATACGCAGTATTTT. It encodes CASSVRDRTTDTQYF.

The genes are TRBV23-1 and TRBJ2-7, with D unresolved. TRBV23-1 is an ORF, with its function uncertain. V lost 2 bases and J 3 bases, leaving 5 bases between the germline ends. The CDR3 length is 12 residues. The CDR3 DNA reads TGCGCCAGCAGTCAAGGCGACTACGAGCAGTACTTC. As protein: CASSQGDYEQYF.

The V gene is TRBV6-6, the J gene TRBJ1-5; TRBD1 is a possible D gene (5 bases). The V end lost 0 bases, the J end lost 0 bases, and 6 bases lay between the germline ends. The CDR3 has 15 amino acids. Germline V gives CDR1 MNHNY, CDR2 SVGAGI (reference sequence). CDR3 nucleotides: TGTGCCAGCAGTTACTCAGGGGATAGCAATCAGCCCCAGCATTTT. Translated: CASSYSGDSNQPQHF.

The rearrangement uses TRBV7-2 and TRBJ2-1; TRBD2 is a possible D gene (5 bases). Germline V gives CDR1 SGHTA, CDR2 FQGNSA. V shed 3 bases and J shed 9 bases, with 18 bases lying between them. The CDR3 covers 15 residues. The CDR3 reads CASSFLAGAEGEQFF. The DNA for the CDR3 is TGTGCCAGCAGCTTTCTTGCGGGTGCCGAGGGTGAGCAGTTCTTC.

The chain links TRBV5-1 to TRBJ2-7, with 8 bases matching TRBD1. V trimming: 2 bases; J trimming: 3 bases; junction bases outside the gene matches: 10. This CDR3 has 16 amino acids. Germline V lookup: CDR1 SGHRS, CDR2 YFSETQ. For the CDR3, the DNA is TGCGCCAGCAGCTTCGAACCGGGACAGGCCCGCTACGAGCAGTACTTC. This encodes CASSFEPGQARYEQYF.

The chain is built from TRBV27 and TRBJ2-7; tentatively, D is TRBD1 or TRBD2 (5 bases each). CDR1 is MNHEY and CDR2 is SMNVEV in the germline V gene (reference sequence). V was trimmed by 5 bases and J by 2 bases, leaving 13 bases between them. This CDR3 spans 14 amino acids. CDR3 residues: CASSPGTQAYEQYF. DNA for the CDR3: TGTGCCAGCAGTCCCGGGACCCAAGCCTACGAGCAGTACTTC.

This clone was observed a single time. The chain employs TRBV6-4 and TRBJ2-1; D is possibly TRBD2 (6 bases). Trimming took 3 bases from V and 2 from J, leaving 11 bases between them. The CDR3 totals 15 residues. Germline V gene data show CDR1 as MRHNA and CDR2 as SNTAGT. CDR3 residues: CASSEGAGPYNEQFF. CDR3 DNA sequence: TGTGCCAGCAGTGAAGGAGCGGGCCCCTACAATGAGCAGTTCTTC.

This clone was counted at least ten times. This chain links TRBV7-9 with TRBJ2-5; D gene uncertain. Matching the DNA end better, TRBJ2-7 makes the J call doubtful. This CDR3 contains 15 residues. The germline V gene encodes CDR1 SEHNR and CDR2 FQNEAQ (reference sequence). The CDR3 loop reads CASSFLRYSPYEQYF. DNA for the CDR3: TGTGCCAGCAGTTTCCTCCGCTACTCACCCTACGAGCAGTACTTC.

This rearrangement joins TRBV7-6 to TRBJ1-5; D not certain. Deletions cut 5 bases from V and 4 bases from J, with 12 bases between. The CDR3 is 14 amino acids. The germline V gene has CDR1 SGHVS and CDR2 FNYEAQ. In DNA form, the CDR3 reads TGTGCCAGCAGCAGACGGACGGGAAATCAGCCCCAGCATTTT. It encodes CASSRRTGNQPQHF.

This clone was counted a single time. The rearrangement joins TRBV9 to TRBJ2-1; 9 nucleotides match TRBD2. CDR1 and CDR2 (germline): SGDLS, YYNGEE. Germline trimming cut 4 bases from V and 5 bases from J; bases unmatched to any gene: 10. The CDR3 length is 16 residues. CDR3 loop: CASSFLGGRADNEQFF. The CDR3 DNA reads TGTGCCAGCAGCTTCCTCGGCGGGAGGGCAGACAATGAGCAGTTCTTC.

The chain couples TRBV9 to TRBJ2-5, with 10 bases identical to TRBD1. Unmatched junction bases numbered 10, after V lost 3 bases and J lost 5 bases. The V gene's germline CDR1 is SGDLS and CDR2 YYNGEE. The CDR3 runs 16 residues. CDR3 amino acids: CASSGAGTGVGETQYF. In DNA form, the CDR3 reads TGTGCCAGCAGCGGCGCCGGGACAGGGGTTGGGGAGACCCAGTACTTC.

The rearrangement joins TRBV18 to TRBJ2-7; TRBD2 agrees at 9 bases. CDR3 length: 14 amino acids. Germline V gene lookup returns CDR1 KGHSH and CDR2 LQKENI. Trimming removed 0 bases from V and 7 bases from J; junction bases left unmatched: 4. The CDR3, as DNA: TGTGCCAGCTCACCACCGGGACTAGCTTGGGAGCAGTACTTC. This gives the protein CASSPPGLAWEQYF. Full variable domain (missing parts from reference TRBV18 and TRBJ2-7): NAGVMQNPRHLVRRRGQEARLRCSPMKGHSHVYWYRQLPEEGLKFMVYLQKENIIDESGMPKERFSAEFPKEGPSILRIQQVVRGDSAAYFCASSPPGLAWEQYFGPGTRLTVT.

CDR3 bases: TGTGCCAGCAGTCCCCCGGGACAGGGTTTCAATGAGCAGTTCTTC. Encoded protein: CASSPPGQGFNEQFF. The chain has TRBV28 and TRBJ2-1; 9 bases map to TRBD1. V dropped 5 bases and J dropped 6; count of bases not matched to a gene: 8. CDR1 and CDR2 (germline): MDHEN, SYDVKM. This CDR3 spans 15 amino acids.

The chain combines TRBV18 with TRBJ1-1; TRBD1 matches 10 bases. Germline V CDR1 and CDR2: KGHSH, LQKENI. The CDR3 covers 13 residues. Trimming cost V 5 bases and J 5 bases; bases outside gene matches: 2. The CDR3 DNA sequence: TGTGCCAGCTCAGGGACAGGGGATACTGAAGCTTTCTTT. It translates to CASSGTGDTEAFF.

The rearrangement joins TRBV7-8 to TRBJ1-3; D might be TRBD1 (5 bases). The V gene lost 3 bases and the J gene lost 0 bases, with 15 bases spanning the gap. This CDR3 comprises 17 residues. Germline V gene lookup returns CDR1 SGHVS and CDR2 FQNEAQ. CDR3 residues: CASSFQVRGYSGNTIYF. The CDR3 DNA sequence: TGTGCCAGCAGCTTTCAAGTTCGGGGGTACTCTGGAAACACCATATATTTT.

On this clone itself: Germline is not matched at one junction end, which may reflect a read error. The chain links TRBV29-1 to TRBJ2-1; no clear D. This CDR3 contains 15 residues. From germline, CDR1 is SQVTM and CDR2 ANQGSEA. The DNA of the CDR3 is TGCAGCGCTGAACCTGGTCAGCGTCCTAACAATGAGCAGTTCTTC. Translating gives CSAEPGQRPNNEQFF.

This clone was counted at least ten times. The chain joins TRBV4-3 to TRBJ2-1, with 10 bases that match TRBD1. The germline V gene encodes CDR1 LGHNA and CDR2 YSLEER. This CDR3 comprises 16 residues. The junction had 7 bases not matched to a gene; V was cut back by 4 bases and J by 4 bases. For the CDR3, the DNA is TGCGCCAGCAGCCCAGATGAGGGACAGGGGTACAATGAGCAGTTCTTC. Its translation is CASSPDEGQGYNEQFF.

The V call is TRBV9, the J call TRBJ2-1; 11 nucleotides agree with TRBD1. This CDR3 has 15 amino acids. Looked up from germline, CDR1 is SGDLS and CDR2 is YYNGEE. Trimming took 4 bases from V and 3 from J; bases not matched to a gene: 3. The CDR3 bases are TGTGCCAGCAGCTCGGGACAGGGGGGCTACAATGAGCAGTTCTTC. It specifies CASSSGQGGYNEQFF.

Notes on this clone: This may arise from a read error, as a much more abundant clone is one base away. Other DNA variants within this sample encode the same CDR3. The V call is TRBV5-1, the J call TRBJ2-5; no firm D call. CDR1 SGHRS and CDR2 YFSETQ come from the germline V gene. The CDR3 contains 11 residues. Deletions cut 3 bases from V and 1 base from J, with 1 base between. The CDR3 loop is CASSSQETQYF. CDR3 bases: TGCGCCAGCAGCTCCCAAGAGACCCAGTACTTC.

The V gene is TRBV29-1, the J gene TRBJ2-1, with 13 bases matching TRBD2. With 6 bases clipped from V and 4 bases from J, the junction kept 6 bases outside the gene matches. This CDR3 comprises 15 residues. Germline assignment: CDR1 SQVTM and CDR2 ANQGSEA. As DNA, the CDR3 is TGCAGCGTCCCCAGGACTAGCGGGGGATACAATGAGCAGTTCTTC. Translation gives CSVPRTSGGYNEQFF.

This sequence joins TRBV7-8 and TRBJ2-7; the match to TRBD2 covers 7 bases. The V gene's germline CDR1 is SGHVS and CDR2 FQNEAQ. V gave up 1 base and J gave up 7 bases; unmatched junction bases: 4. This CDR3 comprises 13 residues. Here the CDR3 DNA reads TGTGCCAGCAGCTTAGGAGGGAGGGGTGAGCAGTACTTC. Translation: CASSLGGRGEQYF.

This rearrangement joins TRBV4-1 to TRBJ2-4; 9 bases fit TRBD1. J was trimmed by 0 bases and V by 5 bases; bases with no gene match: 5. The germline CDR1 and CDR2 sequences are MGHRA and YSYEKL. The CDR3 has 16 amino acids. CDR3 in DNA: TGCGCCAGCAGCTTAGGGACAGGGCTAGCCAAAAACATTCAGTACTTC. This encodes CASSLGTGLAKNIQYF.

This clone turned up a few times. The chain carries TRBV7-3 and TRBJ2-2; 15 bases agree with TRBD2. The germline CDR1 and CDR2 sequences are SGHTA and FQGTGA. The V and J ends lost 1 base and 6 bases, in that order; junction bases with no gene match: 3. This CDR3 is 17 amino acids long. As DNA, the CDR3 is TGTGCCAGCAGCTTAAATGGACTAGCGGGAGGGGCCGGGGAGCTGTTTTTT. Amino acids: CASSLNGLAGGAGELFF.

The chain employs TRBV4-2 and TRBJ2-1; 9 bases line up with TRBD2. Germline-derived CDR1 and CDR2 are LGHNA and YNFKEQ. Unmatched junction bases numbered 12, after V lost 4 bases and J lost 8 bases. This CDR3 has 16 residues. The DNA of the CDR3 is TGTGCCAGCAGCCCTTCGTGGACTAGCGACGGAGATGAGCAGTTCTTC. Residues: CASSPSWTSDGDEQFF.

Only one count was recorded for this clone. V gene TRBV7-6 combines with J gene TRBJ2-3; D ambiguous. V dropped 3 bases and J dropped 2 bases, with 9 bases sitting between them. Germline assignment: CDR1 SGHVS and CDR2 FNYEAQ. This CDR3 contains 14 residues. The CDR3 region is CASSLAGSTDTQYF. Here the CDR3 DNA reads TGTGCCAGCAGCTTGGCCGGTTCCACAGATACGCAGTATTTT.

The gene calls are TRBV10-1 and TRBJ2-1; no definite D call. The V end lost 4 bases, the J end lost 7 bases, and 14 bases lay between the germline ends. Germline loops: CDR1 WNHNN, CDR2 SYGVQD (reference sequence). The CDR3 has 14 residues. The CDR3 loop is CASSGGKKGNEQFF. CDR3 DNA sequence: TGCGCCAGCAGTGGCGGAAAAAAGGGTAATGAGCAGTTCTTC.

This chain joins TRBV7-3 and TRBJ1-1; D uncertain. Germline V gives CDR1 SGHTA, CDR2 FQGTGA. V lost 0 bases and J lost 0, with 5 bases in between. This CDR3 is 14 amino acids long. The CDR3 bases are TGTGCCAGCAGCTTAACAGGGATGAACACTGAAGCTTTCTTT. Its protein product is CASSLTGMNTEAFF.